One TCR beta chain is described in this entry. In the original analysis: For nucleated cells, counts were estimated from reference gene primer amplification. Some clones are missing from TCRdb's copy, which holds only in-frame ones; the method was immunoSEQ multiplex PCR. V and J calls and clone size follow that table, whereas D and trimming were derived from the DNA. The data hold about 170,000 clones, with roughly 81% observed a single time. These data belong to a study of blood T cell repertoires in COVID-19. Overall study: The origin of the acute and convalescent COVID-19 samples was the United States, Italy and Spain. T cells, B-cell-depleted T cells, or PBMCs supplied cDNA or gDNA.

Trimming removed 0 bases at V and 7 bases at J, with 11 bases between. CDR3 length: 13 amino acids. Germline V gene lookup returns CDR1 SGDLS and CDR2 YYNGEE. Sequenced: peripheral blood. The genes are TRBV9 and TRBJ2-7, with D possibly matching TRBD2 (5 bases). The receptor's source is an elderly woman with COVID-19, enrolled during active disease. Here the CDR3 reads CASSVDGVGEQYF. DNA for the CDR3: TGTGCCAGCAGCGTAGACGGGGTCGGGGAGCAGTACTTC.